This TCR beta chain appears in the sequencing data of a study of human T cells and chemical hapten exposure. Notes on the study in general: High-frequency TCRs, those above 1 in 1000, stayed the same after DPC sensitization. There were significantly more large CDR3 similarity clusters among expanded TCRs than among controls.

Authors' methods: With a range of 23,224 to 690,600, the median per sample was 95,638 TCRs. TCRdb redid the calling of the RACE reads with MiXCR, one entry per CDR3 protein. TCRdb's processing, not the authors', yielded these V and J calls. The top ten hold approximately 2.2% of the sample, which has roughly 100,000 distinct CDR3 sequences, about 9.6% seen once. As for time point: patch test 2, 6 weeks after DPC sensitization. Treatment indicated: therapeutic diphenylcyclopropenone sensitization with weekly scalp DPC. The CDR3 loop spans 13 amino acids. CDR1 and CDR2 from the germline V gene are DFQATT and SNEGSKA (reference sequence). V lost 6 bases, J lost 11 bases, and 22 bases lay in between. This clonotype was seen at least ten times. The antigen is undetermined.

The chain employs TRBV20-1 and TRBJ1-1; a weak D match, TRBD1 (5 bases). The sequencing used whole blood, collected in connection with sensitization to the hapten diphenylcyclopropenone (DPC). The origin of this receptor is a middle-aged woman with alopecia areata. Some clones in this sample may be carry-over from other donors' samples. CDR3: CSAPERSQGGAFF. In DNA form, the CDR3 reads TGCAGTGCGCCCGAGAGGTCTCAGGGAGGTGCTTTCTTT.